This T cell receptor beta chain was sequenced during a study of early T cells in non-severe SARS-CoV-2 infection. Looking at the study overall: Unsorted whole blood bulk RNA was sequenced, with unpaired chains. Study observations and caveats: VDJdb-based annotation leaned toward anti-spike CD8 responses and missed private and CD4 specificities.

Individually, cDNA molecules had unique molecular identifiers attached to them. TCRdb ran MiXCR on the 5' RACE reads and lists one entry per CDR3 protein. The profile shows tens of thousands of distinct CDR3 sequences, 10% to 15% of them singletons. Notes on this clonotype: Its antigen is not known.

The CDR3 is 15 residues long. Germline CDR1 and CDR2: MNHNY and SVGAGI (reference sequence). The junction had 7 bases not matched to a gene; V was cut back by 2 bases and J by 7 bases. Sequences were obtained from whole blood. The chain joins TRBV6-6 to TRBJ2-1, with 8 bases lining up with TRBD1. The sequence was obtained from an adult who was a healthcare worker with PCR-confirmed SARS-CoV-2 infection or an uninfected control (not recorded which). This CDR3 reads CASSYRQGAWNEQFF. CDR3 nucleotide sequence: TGTGCCAGCAGTTACCGGCAGGGGGCATGGAATGAGCAGTTCTTC.